One and the same sample provided the 14 T cell receptor beta chains below, sequenced in a study of blood T cell repertoires in COVID-19. Here immunoSEQ multiplex PCR was the method, and the copy in TCRdb shows in-frame clones only, minus some. The sample has 250,000 or so clones, 87% seen once. Input material: peripheral blood. Receptor source: a man younger than 35 with active or convalescent COVID-19.

CDR3 amino acids: CASSDGDVIGFRGSPLHF. The CDR3 coding sequence is TGTGCCAGCAGTGATGGTGATGTCATTGGGTTCCGGGGTTCACCCCTCCACTTT. The chain carries TRBV2 and TRBJ1-6; no clear D gene. The CDR3 consists of 18 residues. In germline, CDR1 is SNHLY, CDR2 FYNNEI. Trimming removed 3 bases at V and 9 bases at J, with 24 bases between.

The V call is TRBV9, the J call TRBJ1-2; 7 bases map to TRBD1. Trimming cost V 3 bases and J 0 bases; bases outside gene matches: 8. Germline-derived CDR1 and CDR2 are SGDLS and YYNGEE. This CDR3 comprises 16 residues. The CDR3 loop reads CASSGAGTATNYGYTF. In DNA, the CDR3 is TGTGCCAGCAGCGGAGCCGGGACAGCAACTAACTATGGCTACACCTTC.

The genes are TRBV7-2 and TRBJ2-7; TRBD2 is a possible D gene (6 bases). CDR3 length equals 14 residues. The germline CDR1 and CDR2 sequences are SGHTA and FQGNSA. V lost 5 bases to trimming and J lost 2 bases, with 13 bases between them. The CDR3 loop is CASSPSGGAYEQYF. CDR3 nucleotide sequence: TGTGCCAGCAGCCCATCCGGCGGGGCCTACGAGCAGTACTTC.

The chain recombines TRBV9 with TRBJ2-2; possible D gene TRBD1, 5 bases. CDR3 length equals 14 residues. Germline CDR1 SGDLS, CDR2 YYNGEE. V was shortened by 4 bases and J by 4 bases, with 11 bases between the two germline ends. CDR3 region: CASSSPQGTGELFF. CDR3 DNA sequence: TGTGCCAGCAGCTCCCCCCAGGGCACCGGGGAGCTGTTTTTT.

The genes are TRBV5-4 and TRBJ2-3; 8 bases align to TRBD2. Germline assignment: CDR1 SGHNT and CDR2 YYREEE (reference sequence). V shed 2 bases, J shed 8 bases, and the junction held 10 bases outside the gene matches. The CDR3 has 15 amino acids. Here the CDR3 reads CASSLSGTGGITQYF. The DNA of the CDR3 is TGTGCCAGCAGCTTATCCGGGACGGGAGGGATTACGCAGTATTTT.

This chain links TRBV30 with TRBJ1-5; D is unclear. The CDR3 covers 16 residues. V dropped 0 bases and J dropped 7 bases, with 19 bases sitting between them. Per the germline V gene, CDR1 is GTSNPN and CDR2 is SVGIG (reference sequence). The CDR3 coding sequence is TGTGCCTGGAGTGTACGTGGAGGGATCGACACGCAGCCCCAGCATTTT. Its translation is CAWSVRGGIDTQPQHF.

This chain links TRBV6-5 with TRBJ2-4; 7 bases line up with TRBD1. Germline-derived CDR1 and CDR2 are MNHEY and SVGAGI. This CDR3 has 13 amino acids. Losses at the gene ends were 4 bases for V and 9 bases for J; bases not matched to a gene: 6. CDR3 in amino acids: CASSSGQRIIQYF. As DNA, the CDR3 is TGTGCCAGCAGTTCGGGACAGAGAATCATTCAGTACTTC.

The chain links TRBV11-1 to TRBJ2-1; a weak D match, TRBD1 (6 bases). V was cut by 7 bases and J by 4 bases, with 11 bases left in between. The CDR3 runs 13 residues. CDR1 SGHAT and CDR2 FQDESV come from the germline V gene (reference sequence). The CDR3 protein is CASKPGDYNEQFF. CDR3 coding DNA: TGTGCCAGCAAACCAGGGGATTACAATGAGCAGTTCTTC.

V and J are TRBV11-3 and TRBJ2-1; 12 bases line up with TRBD2. Losses at the gene ends were 3 bases for V and 6 bases for J; bases not matched to a gene: 12. Germline V gene sequence: CDR1 SGHNT, CDR2 YENEEA. The CDR3 contains 18 residues. CDR3 protein: CASSLDGLAGLGSNEQFF. The CDR3 bases are TGTGCCAGCAGCTTGGACGGACTAGCGGGATTGGGGAGCAATGAGCAGTTCTTC.

The J gene is TRBJ1-1, the V gene TRBV3-1 (or the pseudogene TRBV3-2), with no clear D. Trimming cost V 5 bases and J 2 bases, with 12 bases left between them. The CDR3 is made up of 14 amino acids. CDR1 is LGHDT and CDR2 is YNNKEL in the germline V gene (reference sequence). The CDR3 is CASSTHPGNTEAFF. In nucleotides, the CDR3 is TGTGCCAGCAGCACTCATCCAGGAAACACTGAAGCTTTCTTT.

Only one count was recorded for this clone. V is TRBV19 and J is TRBJ2-7, with 10 bases identical to TRBD2. The junction had 9 bases not matched to a gene; V was cut back by 5 bases and J by 2 bases. The CDR3 is 16 residues long. Germline CDR1 and CDR2: LNHDA and SQIVND (reference sequence). In DNA, the CDR3 is TGTGCCAGTAGTTGGGGGCTAGCGGGAGATCCCTACGAGCAGTACTTC. It encodes CASSWGLAGDPYEQYF.

CDR3 nucleotides: TGTGCCAGCGGGGAGACTAGCAATGAGCAGTTCTTC. Amino acids: CASGETSNEQFF. V usage is TRBV2 and J usage is TRBJ2-1; tentatively, D is TRBD2 (6 bases). The CDR3 loop spans 12 amino acids. Trimming removed 8 bases from V and 6 bases from J, with 11 bases in between. CDR1 and CDR2 (germline): SNHLY, FYNNEI.

Note on this clone: At the DNA level, this CDR3 is encoded by other sequences in the same sample as well. The rearrangement uses TRBV18 and TRBJ2-3, with unresolved D. CDR1 and CDR2 from the germline V gene are KGHSH and LQKENI. This CDR3 contains 12 residues. Trimming removed 3 bases from V and 1 base from J, with 2 bases in between. The DNA of the CDR3 is TGTGCCAGCTCACCCGGCACAGATACGCAGTATTTT. Its translation is CASSPGTDTQYF.

This chain uses TRBV11-1 with TRBJ1-1, with D hard to call. The germline V and J ends were trimmed by 0 bases and 4 bases, with 12 bases remaining between them. The CDR3 spans 15 residues. The germline V gene encodes CDR1 SGHAT and CDR2 FQDESV (reference sequence). The CDR3 loop is CASSLAFPPGTEAFF. Written as DNA, the CDR3 is TGTGCCAGCAGCTTAGCGTTTCCCCCAGGCACTGAAGCTTTCTTT.